Listed below are T cell receptor beta chains from one sample, sequenced in a study of shared clonotypes between healthy human individuals. Data came from immunoSEQ multiplex PCR; TCRdb stores just in-frame clones and leaves some out. This sample has 2,500,000 or so clones, with over 85% found just once. Material: naive CD4+ T cells from PBMCs. These receptors came from a man between 18 and 35 years old in good health. Some clones in this sample may be carry-over from other donors' samples. Both conserved end residues are part of each CDR3. The order of the fields is CDR3 length, clone size, V gene, D gene, J gene, CDR3 protein, CDR3 DNA. The D gene is left open where the match is weak. Size is omitted from some rows. Given values are once, few, many or a class for expanded clones.

15	-	TRBV27	-	TRBJ1-1	CASSLSSKGNTEAFF	TGTGCCAGCAGTTTATCGTCCAAAGGGAACACTGAAGCTTTCTTT
14	-	TRBV5-4	-	TRBJ2-3	CASSWDRSTDTQYF	TGTGCCAGCAGCTGGGACCGGAGCACAGATACGCAGTATTTT
13	-	TRBV7-2	-	TRBJ1-1	CASSPRVNTEAFF	TGTGCCAGCAGCCCCAGGGTGAACACTGAAGCTTTCTTT
14	-	TRBV5-1	-	TRBJ1-5	CASSPGPAYQPQHF	TGCGCCAGCAGCCCCGGGCCCGCGTATCAGCCCCAGCATTTT
15	-	TRBV28	TRBD1	TRBJ2-7	CASTPDRGASYEQYF	TGTGCCAGCACCCCAGACAGGGGGGCCTCCTACGAGCAGTACTTC
15	-	TRBV7-9	-	TRBJ2-6	CASSTGRSGANVLTF	TGTGCCAGCAGCACAGGGAGGTCTGGGGCCAACGTCCTGACTTTC
14	-	TRBV7-9	-	TRBJ1-2	CASSFSGSTGGYTF	TGTGCCAGCAGCTTCTCCGGGTCTACGGGTGGCTACACCTTC
15	-	TRBV11-2	-	TRBJ2-7	CASSPEGAASYEQYF	TGTGCCAGCAGCCCCGAAGGGGCAGCCTCCTACGAGCAGTACTTC
15	-	TRBV28	-	TRBJ2-7	CASRGAGAVSYEQYF	TGTGCCAGCAGAGGAGCCGGGGCCGTCTCCTACGAGCAGTACTTC
15	-	TRBV7-2	-	TRBJ2-1	CASSPGTYNYNEQFF	TGTGCCAGCAGCCCTGGGACTTATAATTACAATGAGCAGTTCTTC
15	-	TRBV27	-	TRBJ1-1	CASTHRASKNTEAFF	TGTGCCAGCACCCACAGGGCCTCAAAGAACACTGAAGCTTTCTTT
13	-	TRBV11-2	-	TRBJ2-2	CASSLVAARELFF	TGTGCCAGCAGCTTAGTCGCGGCCCGCGAGCTGTTTTTT
15	once	TRBV18	TRBD2	TRBJ2-7	CASSSGLAGEPKQYF	TGTGCCAGCTCATCGGGACTAGCGGGAGAGCCTAAGCAGTACTTC
14	-	TRBV6-1	-	TRBJ1-5	CASSEARGERPQHF	TGTGCCAGCAGTGAAGCGCGGGGTGAACGGCCCCAGCATTTT
13	once	TRBV30	TRBD1	TRBJ2-5	CAWRGTGKETQYF	TGTGCCTGGAGAGGGACAGGGAAAGAGACCCAGTACTTC
15	-	TRBV6-5	TRBD1	TRBJ1-2	CASSWTGTGIGGYTF	TGTGCCAGCAGCTGGACCGGGACAGGGATAGGTGGCTACACCTTC
11	-	TRBV28	-	TRBJ2-7	CASPDSYEQYF	TGTGCCAGCCCAGACTCCTACGAGCAGTACTTC
16	-	TRBV5-1	TRBD2	TRBJ2-1	CASSLGRDYLGNEQFF	TGCGCCAGCAGCTTGGGCCGGGACTACCTTGGCAATGAGCAGTTCTTC